This TCR beta chain was observed in a study of beta chain features in type 1 diabetes. Study details: Cell yields, gender and age were comparable in patients and healthy donors. The study's findings and limits: The naive, central memory and Treg TCRB repertoires looked more alike in patients than they did in healthy donors.

This clone was detected a few times. Its antigen remains unidentified. Isolation of CD4+ naive, central memory, regulatory and stem cell-like memory cells was achieved by sorting via CD45RO/CCR7/CD25/CD127/CD95/CD27. The CDR3 sequence is 14 residues long. Germline V gene data show CDR1 as ENHRY and CDR2 as SYGVKD. The germline V and J ends were trimmed by 4 bases and 1 base, with 10 bases remaining between them. Sequencing targeted expressed TCRB transcripts, as all isolated RNA had been reverse transcribed. Data came from immunoSEQ multiplex PCR; TCRdb stores just in-frame clones and leaves some out. The sample lists some 410,000 clones, over 9.5% occurring once.

V is TRBV10-3 and J is TRBJ1-1, with a tentative D call TRBD1 (5 bases). The clonotype comes from a woman aged 18-35 years in good health. Sequenced sample: naive CD4+ T cells from blood. The CDR3 DNA is TGTGCCATCAGTGTTACAGGAGGGAACACTGAAGCTTTCTTT. It translates to CAISVTGGNTEAFF.